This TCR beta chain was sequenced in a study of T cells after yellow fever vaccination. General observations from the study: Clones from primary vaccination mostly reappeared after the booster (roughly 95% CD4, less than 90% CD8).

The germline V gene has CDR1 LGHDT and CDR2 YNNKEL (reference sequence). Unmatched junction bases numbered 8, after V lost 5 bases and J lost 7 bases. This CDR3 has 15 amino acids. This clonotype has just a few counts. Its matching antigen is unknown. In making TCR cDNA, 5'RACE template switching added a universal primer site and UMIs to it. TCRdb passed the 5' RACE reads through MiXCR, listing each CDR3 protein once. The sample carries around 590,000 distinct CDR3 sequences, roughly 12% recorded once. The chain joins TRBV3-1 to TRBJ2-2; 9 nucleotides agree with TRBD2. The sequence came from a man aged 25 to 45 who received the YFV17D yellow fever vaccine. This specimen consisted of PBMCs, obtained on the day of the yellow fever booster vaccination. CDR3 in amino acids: CASSSAGGGNGELFF. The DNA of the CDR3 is TGTGCCAGCAGCTCAGCGGGAGGAGGAAACGGGGAGCTGTTTTTT.